The sample holds many counts of the clone carrying this TCR beta chain. Antigen specificity is unknown. Arm-PCR of CDR3 regions with iRepertoire HTBI primers generated TCR beta libraries. TCRdb re-called the multiplex PCR reads with MiXCR, one entry per CDR3 protein. The data show about 530,000 distinct CDR3 sequences, roughly 16% seen once. This entry belongs to a study of regulatory T cells in long-lasting Graves disease. In the study overall: New Graves' disease cases had less than 3 months of antithyroid drugs. Regarding the study as a whole: For persistent Graves' patients, TCR diversity was lower than for newly diagnosed ones.

Described time point: newly diagnosed GD, antithyroid drugs for less than 3 months. The authors made the TCR library using RNA they extracted from PBMCs. Germline V lookup: CDR1 SGHDT, CDR2 YYEEEE. V shed 4 bases and J shed 3 bases, with 11 bases lying between them. This CDR3 is built from 13 residues. The sample was also linked to a second study, of T cells in Graves' hyperthyroidism and ophthalmopathy. Per that study: The majority of expanded thyroid clonotypes above 0.001 also appeared in blood. Ophthalmopathy and stable hyperthyroidism were separated by a 13 V-J model.

The sequence was collected from a woman aged 35 to 60 with Graves disease. Sequences were derived from peripheral blood mononuclear cells (PBMCs), sampled at new diagnosis, from a patient treated with antithyroid drugs. The chain couples TRBV5-6 to TRBJ2-7; the D gene is possibly TRBD1 (6 bases). CDR3 in amino acids: CASSLGTNYEQYF. CDR3 nucleotides: TGTGCCAGCAGCCTAGGGACAAACTACGAGCAGTACTTC.